Shown below are 25 T cell receptor beta chains from a single sample sequenced in a study of cytomegalovirus exposure and HLA in healthy donors (dated by TCRdb to about 2017). The receptor library was made with the immunoSEQ multiplex PCR assay. The multiplex PCR relied on a mix of 60 forward primers for TCR Vbeta segments and 13 reverse primers for TCR Jbeta segments. TCRdb retrieved this table from immuneACCESS and kept in-frame rearrangements only. Not all clones are present; in checked studies, unresolved V genes account for under half, and no reason is known for the remainder. The sample's records list around 100,000 clones. 3.5% to 4.5% of the sample is taken by the ten largest. Material: PBMCs. These receptors all come from a young man in good health and CMV-seronegative.

The rearrangement links TRBV7-9 to TRBJ2-1, with 9 bases that match TRBD1. The CDR3 covers 16 residues. Germline V gene sequence: CDR1 SEHNR, CDR2 FQNEAQ (reference sequence). V lost 4 bases, J lost 8 bases, and 12 bases stayed unmatched. The CDR3 bases are TGTGCCAGCAGCTCTACAGGGGGCGAGGGGAGGTATGAGCAGTTCTTC. Translating gives CASSSTGGEGRYEQFF. Supplemented by reference TRBV7-9 and TRBJ2-1, the full variable domain reads DTGVSQNPRHKITKRGQNVTFRCDPISEHNRLYWYRQTLGQGPEFLTYFQNEAQLEKSRLLSDRFSAERPKGSFSTLEIQRTEQGDSAMYLCASSSTGGEGRYEQFFGPGTRLTVL.

This chain joins TRBV18 and TRBJ2-7; D is unclear. Germline V gene sequence: CDR1 KGHSH, CDR2 LQKENI. There are 13 residues in the CDR3. V gave up 1 base and J gave up 3 bases, with 7 bases separating them. The CDR3 nucleotides read TGTGCCAGCTCACCACTACAGAACTACGAGCAGTACTTC. Its translation is CASSPLQNYEQYF.

The CDR3 region is CATRAGGVNSNQPQHF. CDR3 DNA sequence: TGTGCCACCCGGGCCGGGGGGGTTAATAGCAATCAGCCCCAGCATTTT. This chain links TRBV5-4 with TRBJ1-5, with D possibly being TRBD1 (5 bases). Per germline, CDR1 SGHNT and CDR2 YYREEE (reference sequence). CDR3 length equals 16 residues. The ends were cut back, 9 bases at V and 0 bases at J, with 19 bases in the middle.

The chain is built from TRBV4-2 and TRBJ1-2, with a tentative D call TRBD1 (6 bases). The CDR3 is 17 amino acids. Germline CDR1 reads LGHNA; CDR2 reads YNFKEQ. Deletions cut 3 bases from V and 4 bases from J, with 21 bases between. The DNA of the CDR3 is TGTGCCAGCAGCCACCGACAAGGGGGAGGGGCGAGCTATGGCTACACCTTC. Translated: CASSHRQGGGASYGYTF.

The chain links TRBV5-1 to TRBJ1-1, with D perhaps matching TRBD1 (5 bases). The V and J ends lost 4 bases and 0 bases respectively, with 16 bases between them. The CDR3 extends over 16 amino acids. From germline, CDR1 is SGHRS and CDR2 YFSETQ. As DNA, the CDR3 is TGCGCCAGCAGCCCAGGGAACTTCCCGCTGAACACTGAAGCTTTCTTT. Translation gives CASSPGNFPLNTEAFF. The variable domain in full, with the rest retrieved from reference TRBV5-1 and TRBJ1-1, is KAGVTQTPRYLIKTRGQQVTLSCSPISGHRSVSWYQQTPGQGLQFLFEYFSETQRNKGNFPGRFSGRQFSNSRSEMNVSTLELGDSALYLCASSPGNFPLNTEAFFGQGTRLTVV.

The chain couples TRBV7-7 to TRBJ2-5, with 11 bases matching TRBD2. V shed 4 bases, J shed 1 base, and the junction held 5 bases outside the gene matches. The V gene's germline CDR1 is SSHAT and CDR2 FNYEAQ (reference sequence). CDR3 length equals 16 residues. In DNA, the CDR3 is TGTGCCAGCAGCTCTACTAGCGGGAGCCTCCAAGAGACCCAGTACTTC. It translates to CASSSTSGSLQETQYF.

The chain employs TRBV5-1 and TRBJ1-1, with 7 bases lining up with TRBD1. The CDR3 runs to 15 residues. Per germline, CDR1 SGHRS and CDR2 YFSETQ. V was clipped by 4 bases and J by 0 bases; unmatched bases: 6. The CDR3 DNA reads as TGCGCCAGCAGCCCTGGACAGGCCATGAACACTGAAGCTTTCTTT. It yields the protein CASSPGQAMNTEAFF.

V and J are TRBV5-1 and TRBJ1-2; D gene unclear. Trimming took off 5 bases at V and 6 bases at J, with 14 bases between the two ends. Germline loops: CDR1 SGHRS, CDR2 YFSETQ. The CDR3 sequence is 13 residues long. CDR3 bases: TGCGCCAGCAGAGTTGGGTCCGGGAATGGCTACACCTTC. Encoded protein: CASRVGSGNGYTF. Full variable domain (rest looked up from reference TRBV5-1 and TRBJ1-2): KAGVTQTPRYLIKTRGQQVTLSCSPISGHRSVSWYQQTPGQGLQFLFEYFSETQRNKGNFPGRFSGRQFSNSRSEMNVSTLELGDSALYLCASRVGSGNGYTFGSGTRLTVV.

This chain uses TRBV4-3 with TRBJ1-4, with 7 bases that match TRBD1. Trimming removed 0 bases from V and 7 bases from J; junction bases left unmatched: 11. The germline V gene encodes CDR1 LGHNA and CDR2 YSLEER. This CDR3 contains 17 residues. The CDR3 DNA reads TGCGCCAGCAGCCAAGATTGGGCACAGGGGCGACGTGAAAAACTGTTTTTT. Its translation is CASSQDWAQGRREKLFF.

The rearrangement links TRBV12-5 to TRBJ2-7, with 8 nucleotides matching TRBD1. This CDR3 has 13 amino acids. Germline trimming cut 6 bases from V and 3 bases from J; bases unmatched to any gene: 4. Germline assignment: CDR1 LGHNT and CDR2 FRNRAP. CDR3 nucleotides: TGTGCTAGTGGCCTTGACAGGGGCTACGAGCAGTACTTC. Its protein product is CASGLDRGYEQYF.

V gene TRBV5-1 combines with J gene TRBJ1-1, with a possible D match to TRBD1 (5 bases). The CDR3 totals 13 residues. Looked up from germline, CDR1 is SGHRS and CDR2 is YFSETQ. V was cut by 4 bases and J by 5 bases, with 12 bases left in between. The CDR3, as DNA: TGCGCCAGCAGCCTTTTGGGGCAAACTGAAGCTTTCTTT. Its translation: CASSLLGQTEAFF.

The V gene is TRBV29-1, the J gene TRBJ1-4; 8 nucleotides agree with TRBD1. This CDR3 spans 13 amino acids. Trimming cost V 3 bases and J 5 bases; bases outside gene matches: 2. Germline CDR1 is SQVTM and CDR2 is ANQGSEA. CDR3 DNA: TGCAGCGTTGAGGACAGGGAAAATGAAAAACTGTTTTTT. Translated: CSVEDRENEKLFF.

The chain recombines TRBV7-6 with TRBJ2-2; D unclear. Germline-derived CDR1 and CDR2 are SGHVS and FNYEAQ. V was cut by 3 bases and J by 6 bases, with 2 bases left in between. The CDR3 extends over 11 amino acids. CDR3 in DNA: TGTGCCAGCAGCTTCGCCGGGGAGCTGTTTTTT. Translated, it gives CASSFAGELFF.

The chain recombines TRBV7-2 with TRBJ1-3, with 10 bases that match TRBD1. CDR1 and CDR2 (germline): SGHTA, FQGNSA. The CDR3 contains 18 residues. J gave up 0 bases and V 0 bases, and 5 bases lay outside the gene matches. For the CDR3, the DNA is TGTGCCAGCAGCTTAGCGTCGGGACAGGGGTACTCTGGAAACACCATATATTTT. It codes for CASSLASGQGYSGNTIYF.

The rearrangement links TRBV4-3 to TRBJ1-6; D remains ambiguous. The CDR3 contains 16 residues. V was cut by 4 bases and J by 7 bases, with 17 bases left in between. Germline lookup yields CDR1 LGHNA and CDR2 YSLEER. For the CDR3, the DNA is TGCGCCAGCAGCCTAGAAGGACGGACTTTAAATTCACCCCTCCACTTT. Residues: CASSLEGRTLNSPLHF.

The chain links TRBV6-1 to TRBJ2-7; TRBD2 aligns across 7 bases. J gave up 4 bases and V 3 bases, and 9 bases lay outside the gene matches. CDR1 and CDR2 (germline): MNHNS, SASEGT. The CDR3 covers 15 residues. The CDR3 region is CASSDRGGVGYEQYF. CDR3 coding DNA: TGTGCCAGCAGTGACCGCGGGGGAGTGGGTTACGAGCAGTACTTC.

V gene TRBV9 combines with J gene TRBJ2-1; D remains unclear. This CDR3 contains 15 residues. In germline, CDR1 is SGDLS, CDR2 YYNGEE. Deletions cut 0 bases from V and 0 bases from J, with 7 bases between. The CDR3 reads CASSVGFSSYNEQFF. CDR3 nucleotide sequence: TGTGCCAGCAGCGTAGGATTCAGCTCCTACAATGAGCAGTTCTTC.

The chain links TRBV18 to TRBJ2-7, with D perhaps TRBD1 (6 bases). V was cut by 5 bases and J by 2 bases, with 10 bases left in between. The CDR3 is 13 residues long. Germline lookup yields CDR1 KGHSH and CDR2 LQKENI. Here the CDR3 DNA reads TGTGCCAGCTCAACCGGACAGACCTACGAGCAGTACTTC. It translates to CASSTGQTYEQYF.

The rearrangement uses TRBV7-2 and TRBJ2-7; 10 bases are shared with TRBD1. The CDR3 loop spans 15 amino acids. J lost 2 bases, V lost 5 bases, and 6 bases had no gene match. Germline-derived CDR1 and CDR2 are SGHTA and FQGNSA. CDR3 sequence (DNA): TGTGCCAGCAGCCTGGGACAGGGGCGAGCCTACGAGCAGTACTTC. Amino acid sequence: CASSLGQGRAYEQYF.

The chain links TRBV7-9 to TRBJ1-2, with 7 positions matching TRBD1. The germline CDR1 and CDR2 sequences are SEHNR and FQNEAQ (reference sequence). Trimming cost V 7 bases and J 4 bases; bases outside gene matches: 6. The CDR3 has 13 amino acids. The CDR3 coding sequence is TGTGCCAGCAAATCCGGGACAGCCTATGGCTACACCTTC. Its protein is CASKSGTAYGYTF.

The chain recombines TRBV5-1 with TRBJ2-3; the D gene is possibly TRBD2 (6 bases). Trimming cost V 0 bases and J 0 bases, with 14 bases left between them. The CDR3 totals 17 residues. Germline lookup yields CDR1 SGHRS and CDR2 YFSETQ. The CDR3 spells CASSLVRETSSTDTQYF. In nucleotides, the CDR3 is TGCGCCAGCAGCTTGGTGCGGGAAACGTCTAGCACAGATACGCAGTATTTT. Variable domain in full (rest from reference TRBV5-1 and TRBJ2-3): KAGVTQTPRYLIKTRGQQVTLSCSPISGHRSVSWYQQTPGQGLQFLFEYFSETQRNKGNFPGRFSGRQFSNSRSEMNVSTLELGDSALYLCASSLVRETSSTDTQYFGPGTRLTVL.

The rearrangement uses TRBV4-3 and TRBJ2-3, with TRBD2 matching 7 bases. This CDR3 region has 14 residues. Germline V CDR1 and CDR2: LGHNA, YSLEER. V shed 5 bases, J shed 0 bases, and the junction held 2 bases outside the gene matches. The CDR3 nucleotides read TGCGCCAGCAGCGTGCGGGGGAGCACAGATACGCAGTATTTT. Encoded protein: CASSVRGSTDTQYF.

The rearrangement joins TRBV5-1 to TRBJ1-6, with 10 bases lining up with TRBD1. The CDR3 loop spans 14 amino acids. Germline V gives CDR1 SGHRS, CDR2 YFSETQ. V trimming: 3 bases; J trimming: 8 bases; junction bases outside the gene matches: 2. DNA for the CDR3: TGCGCCAGCAGCTGGGGGACAGGGGATTCACCCCTCCACTTT. Its translation is CASSWGTGDSPLHF.

The rearrangement joins TRBV4-2 to TRBJ1-3; 9 bases match TRBD1. This CDR3 comprises 15 residues. Trimming took 5 bases from V and 2 from J; bases not matched to a gene: 4. CDR1 is LGHNA, CDR2 YNFKEQ, per germline. CDR3 amino acids: CASSAYRGPGNTIYF. CDR3 in DNA: TGTGCCAGCAGCGCCTACAGGGGGCCTGGAAACACCATATATTTT.

V is TRBV6-1 and J is TRBJ1-1; possibly TRBD1 for D (5 bases). The CDR3 has 15 residues. Deletions cut 3 bases from V and 3 bases from J, with 14 bases between. Germline V gene sequence: CDR1 MNHNS, CDR2 SASEGT. Here the CDR3 DNA reads TGTGCCAGCAGTGATTTGCAGGGTGGGGACACTGAAGCTTTCTTT. Residues: CASSDLQGGDTEAFF.